The clone carrying this T cell receptor beta chain showed up just once. The sample belongs to a study of siplizumab effects on memory and regulatory T cells. Germline-derived CDR1 and CDR2 are SGHAT and FQNNGV. After removal of 0 bases from V and 4 bases from J, the junction contained 11 bases not matched to a gene. The length of the CDR3 is 18 residues. Sequenced by immunoSEQ multiplex PCR; TCRdb stores in-frame clones only, minus some. The sample gives some 110,000 clones, around 94% of which show up once; roughly 1.5% is in the top ten. The TCR comes from a human donor in good health. Input material: non-Treg CD4+ T cells sorted from blood. This sequence joins TRBV11-2 and TRBJ1-2; 10 bases match TRBD1. CDR3 sequence: CASSLEPRGWTGGYGYTF. The CDR3 bases are TGTGCCAGCAGCTTAGAACCTAGGGGTTGGACAGGGGGCTATGGCTACACCTTC.